Listed below are T cell receptor beta chains from one sample, sequenced in a study of regulatory T cells in long-lasting Graves disease. TCRdb analysed the multiplex PCR reads with MiXCR anew, one entry per CDR3 protein. The table has over 500,000 distinct CDR3 sequences, about 15% seen once; the top ten hold 15% to 20%. This sample also appeared in a second study, on T cells in Graves' hyperthyroidism and ophthalmopathy.

The sequencing here drew on peripheral blood mononuclear cells (PBMCs), taken at new diagnosis, from a patient treated with antithyroid drugs. These receptors were taken from a woman between 25 and 40 years old with Graves disease. CDR3s include the opening cysteine and the closing phenylalanine or tryptophan. The order of the fields is CDR3 protein, V gene, J gene.

CDR3: CSVVGMRIQETQYF
V: TRBV29-1
J: TRBJ2-5

CDR3: CASSSLGGYEQYF
V: TRBV7-2
J: TRBJ2-7

CDR3: CASSRPAQVEREVAYEQYF
V: TRBV7-9
J: TRBJ2-7

CDR3: CASTTGGQPQHF
V: TRBV3-1
J: TRBJ1-5

CDR3: CASRRLAGEVNEQFF
V: TRBV7-3
J: TRBJ2-1

CDR3: CASVQRGSPSSYNEQFF
V: TRBV6-1
J: TRBJ2-1

CDR3: CASSAEAGWENIQYF
V: TRBV5-1
J: TRBJ2-4

CDR3: CASSQPGQGFSSYEQYF
V: TRBV28
J: TRBJ2-7

CDR3: CANSFVGHGQPQHF
V: TRBV28
J: TRBJ1-5

CDR3: CASSEGLAGAWEQFF
V: TRBV2
J: TRBJ2-1

CDR3: CSAPVRATEAFF
V: TRBV20-1
J: TRBJ1-1

CDR3: CASSQIPDEQYF
V: TRBV3-1
J: TRBJ2-7

CDR3: CASSPQTVGGTEAFF
V: TRBV5-5
J: TRBJ1-1

CDR3: CSARSLGGKAGELFF
V: TRBV20-1
J: TRBJ2-2

CDR3: CAWSPGGTGGTEAFF
V: TRBV30
J: TRBJ1-1

CDR3: CASSETRSGPTYEQYF
V: TRBV2
J: TRBJ2-7

CDR3: CASSLTGVITDTQYF
V: TRBV12-3/TRBV12-4
J: TRBJ2-3

CDR3: CSAEAGQRADTQYF
V: TRBV20-1
J: TRBJ2-3

CDR3: CASGLVPPNSTSSYEQYF
V: TRBV12-5
J: TRBJ2-7

CDR3: CSAPRMQSGEAFF
V: TRBV20-1
J: TRBJ1-1

CDR3: CASSSHSGFNEQYF
V: TRBV3-1
J: TRBJ2-7

CDR3: CASSPRTSGFQETQYF
V: TRBV27
J: TRBJ2-5

CDR3: CASRNDRGHQPQHF
V: TRBV28
J: TRBJ1-5